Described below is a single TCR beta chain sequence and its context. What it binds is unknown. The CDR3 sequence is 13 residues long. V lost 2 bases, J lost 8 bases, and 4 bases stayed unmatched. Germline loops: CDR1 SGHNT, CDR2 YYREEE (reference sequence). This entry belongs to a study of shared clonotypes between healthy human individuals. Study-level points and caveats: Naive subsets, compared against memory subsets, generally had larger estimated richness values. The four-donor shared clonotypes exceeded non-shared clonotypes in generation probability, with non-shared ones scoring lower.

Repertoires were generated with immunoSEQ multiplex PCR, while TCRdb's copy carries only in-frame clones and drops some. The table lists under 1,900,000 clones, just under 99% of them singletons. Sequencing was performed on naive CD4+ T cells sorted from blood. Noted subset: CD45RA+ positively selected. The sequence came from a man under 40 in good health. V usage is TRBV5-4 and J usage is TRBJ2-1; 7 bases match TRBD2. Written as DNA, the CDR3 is TGTGCCAGCAGCTTACGGGAGGAGGATGAGCAGTTCTTC. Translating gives CASSLREEDEQFF.